The source of this T cell receptor (beta chain) is a study of regulatory and conventional T cells in breast cancer (dated by TCRdb to about 2015). The protocol used for the library was PCR. Sequencing relied on an Illumina MiSeq. The public reads were reanalyzed by TCRdb: fastp trimming at Q25, MiXCR alignment, in-frame beta chains only. Each entry is one CDR3 protein sequence, shown with its most common DNA and genes. Across this sample there are about 10,000 distinct CDR3 sequences, with roughly a third seen only once. The ten largest clones represent over 5% of the sample. The cysteine opens and the phenylalanine closes a CDR3 of 14 amino acids. Of all the DNA, just the CDR3 is kept, 42 bases in frame from base 1. CDR1 and CDR2 were assigned from the germline V gene as MNHEY and SVGEGT. Between the V and J ends, shortened by 1 base and 6 bases respectively, the junction contains 12 bases. This clonotype was recorded a few times. Its antigen specificity is not known. No much larger clonotype is one base removed from it; base qualities were not supplied.

Sample: conventional T cells from blood. This sequence uses TRBV6-2 or TRBV6-3 and TRBJ1-1; matching of 6 bases hints at TRBD1 as the D gene. This TCR derives from a male donor in good health. The nucleotide sequence is TGTGCCAGCAGTTACTATGACAGGCATCCTGAAGCTTTCTTT. This gives the protein CASSYYDRHPEAFF.